The clone carrying this T cell receptor beta chain was seen once. CDR3 size: 15 residues. V trimming: 4 bases; J trimming: 2 bases; junction bases outside the gene matches: 7. From germline, CDR1 is LNHNV and CDR2 YYDKDF (reference sequence). The sort gate was single viable CD3+CD4+CD8-CD45RO+ cells for memory CD4+ T cells. The data stem from a study of memory CD4+ T cells and cytomegalovirus serostatus. Sequenced by immunoSEQ multiplex PCR; TCRdb stores in-frame clones only, minus some. The sample holds some 26,000 clones; around 75% are singletons and the top ten take around 0.66%. The chain combines TRBV15 with TRBJ2-7, with 8 bases identical to TRBD1. The sequenced material came from memory CD4+ T cells from blood. The receptor was derived from an adult in good health and CMV-seronegative. The chain's CDR3 is CATSKQGQGTYEQYF. CDR3 in DNA: TGTGCCACCAGCAAACAAGGACAGGGTACCTACGAGCAGTACTTC.